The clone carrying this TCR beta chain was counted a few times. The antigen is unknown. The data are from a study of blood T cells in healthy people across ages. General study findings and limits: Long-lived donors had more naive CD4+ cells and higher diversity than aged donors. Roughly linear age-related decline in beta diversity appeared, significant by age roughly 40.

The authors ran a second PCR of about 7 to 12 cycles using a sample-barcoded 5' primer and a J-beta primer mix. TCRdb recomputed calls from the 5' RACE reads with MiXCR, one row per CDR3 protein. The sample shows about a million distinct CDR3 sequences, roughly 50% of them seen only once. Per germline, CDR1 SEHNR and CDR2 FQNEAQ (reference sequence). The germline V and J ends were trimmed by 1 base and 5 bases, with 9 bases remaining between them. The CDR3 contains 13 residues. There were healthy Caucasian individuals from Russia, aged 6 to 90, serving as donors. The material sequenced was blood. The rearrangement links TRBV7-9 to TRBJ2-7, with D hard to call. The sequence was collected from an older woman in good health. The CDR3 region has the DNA TGTGCCAGCAGCTTAGACGGGCTCGACGAGCAGTACTTC. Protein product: CASSLDGLDEQYF.